These 15 T cell receptor beta chains were all obtained from the same sample, sequenced in a study of T cell repertoires in cytomegalovirus infection. No antigen has been identified for these receptors. TCRdb ran MiXCR on the reads and lists one entry per CDR3 protein. The sample includes around 120,000 distinct CDR3 sequences, roughly 25% of them seen just once. The specimen was PBMCs, sequenced either directly or after in vitro stimulation (not recorded which). Source of these receptors: a human donor in good health (CMV status not recorded). Some clones in this sample may be carry-over from other donors' samples.

At least ten counts were recorded for this clonotype. CDR3 DNA: TGTGCCAGCAGCTTAGGGGGACCAGATACGCAGTATTTT. It yields the protein CASSLGGPDTQYF. This chain connects TRBV7-3 to TRBJ2-3; D tentatively fits TRBD1 or TRBD2 (5 bases each). Germline V gene data show CDR1 as SGHTA and CDR2 as FQGTGA. CDR3 size: 13 residues. The ends were cut back, 2 bases at V and 4 bases at J, with 7 bases in the middle.

V usage is TRBV3-1 and J usage is TRBJ1-4; TRBD1 might be the D (5 bases). Germline-derived CDR1 and CDR2 are LGHDT and YNNKEL (reference sequence). The V and J ends lost 5 bases and 0 bases respectively, with 16 bases between them. The CDR3 length is 17 residues. Written as DNA, the CDR3 is TGTGCCAGCAGCGAAAGTTATCAGGGTACAACTAATGAAAAACTGTTTTTT. Its protein product is CASSESYQGTTNEKLFF.

This clonotype was counted ten times or more. The chain is built from TRBV7-2 and TRBJ2-1, with TRBD1 as a possible D gene (6 bases). Trimming left V 5 bases short and J 3 bases short, with 14 bases between. The germline CDR1 and CDR2 sequences are SGHTA and FQGNSA. The CDR3 extends over 15 amino acids. The CDR3 region is CASSRPGTNYNEQFF. CDR3 in DNA: TGTGCCAGCAGCCGTCCGGGGACAAACTACAATGAGCAGTTCTTC. The complete variable domain, with remaining parts taken from reference TRBV7-2 and TRBJ2-1, reads GAGVSQSPSNKVTEKGKDVELRCDPISGHTALYWYRQSLGQGLEFLIYFQGNSAPDKSGLPSDRFSAERTGGSVSTLTIQRTQQEDSAVYLCASSRPGTNYNEQFFGPGTRLTVL.

This clonotype was detected ten times or more. The chain is built from TRBV6-1 and TRBJ2-2; D unclear. Germline V gene lookup returns CDR1 MNHNS and CDR2 SASEGT. CDR3 size: 15 residues. The V gene lost 2 bases and the J gene lost 3 bases, with 10 bases spanning the gap. The CDR3, as DNA: TGTGCCAGCAGTGAAACCGGGTCTCACACCGGGGAGCTGTTTTTT. Amino acid sequence: CASSETGSHTGELFF.

The rearrangement uses TRBV6-5 and TRBJ1-2, with 8 bases identical to TRBD1. With V trimmed by 5 bases and J by 7 bases, 12 bases remained unmatched. Germline V gene lookup returns CDR1 MNHEY and CDR2 SVGAGI. The CDR3 totals 15 residues. The CDR3 region has the DNA TGTGCCAGCAGTACAGGACAGGGCATTGGTTCTGGCTACACCTTC. It specifies CASSTGQGIGSGYTF.

This clonotype was counted ten times or more. This rearrangement joins TRBV6-5 to TRBJ1-1; no clear D. Trimming removed 2 bases at V and 1 base at J, with 14 bases between. The CDR3 has 16 amino acids. Per germline, CDR1 MNHEY and CDR2 SVGAGI. In DNA, the CDR3 is TGTGCCAGCAGTTACGCAAACTCAGCGCCGAACACTGAAGCTTTCTTT. Its protein is CASSYANSAPNTEAFF.

The table lists this clonotype with a few counts. The rearrangement uses TRBV12-3 or TRBV12-4 and TRBJ2-5; D may correspond to TRBD1 or TRBD2 (5 bases each). CDR3 length equals 15 residues. V was shortened by 7 bases and J by 9 bases, with 24 bases between the two germline ends. The CDR3 DNA is TGTGCCAGCACCACCCGGGACCCCCGGTTTGAGGCCCAGTACTTC. Residues: CASTTRDPRFEAQYF.

The chain has TRBV10-3 and TRBJ2-7; D assignment may be TRBD1 or TRBD2 (6 bases each). The CDR3 length is 14 residues. Trimming removed 5 bases from V and 7 bases from J, with 18 bases in between. CDR1 is ENHRY, CDR2 SYGVKD, per germline. For the CDR3, the DNA is TGTGCCATCAGTCCGTCCGGGGGCCGTGGGGAGCAGTACGTC. Its translation: CAISPSGGRGEQYV.

The chain recombines TRBV6-8 with TRBJ2-3; D uncertain. The V and J ends lost 6 bases and 6 bases respectively, with 10 bases between them. CDR1 MNHGY and CDR2 SAAAGT come from the germline V gene. The CDR3 loop spans 12 amino acids. The CDR3 DNA sequence: TGTGCCAGCAGGATAAAGGTGGATACGCAGTATTTT. Translating gives CASRIKVDTQYF.

Note on this clonotype: This sequence may be a read error, since a much larger clone differs from it by one base. The chain recombines TRBV7-8 with TRBJ1-1; no definite D call. There are 14 residues in the CDR3. V was pared by 4 bases and J by 5 bases, with 14 bases between. Germline V gives CDR1 SGHVS, CDR2 FQNEAQ. DNA for the CDR3: TGTGCCAGCAGCTCCGGCAGGATCGCGACTGAAGCTTTCTTT. It translates to CASSSGRIATEAFF.

In its sample, this clonotype was seen a few times. The CDR3 reads CASSRTGGEWNSPLHF. DNA of the CDR3: TGTGCCAGCAGTCGGACAGGGGGCGAATGGAATTCACCCCTCCACTTT. The chain combines TRBV6-6 with TRBJ1-6, with 11 bases that match TRBD1. In germline, CDR1 is MNHNY, CDR2 SVGAGI (reference sequence). V dropped 5 bases and J dropped 7; count of bases not matched to a gene: 7. This CDR3 contains 16 residues.

This chain connects TRBV12-3 or TRBV12-4 to TRBJ2-1; perhaps TRBD2 as D (5 bases). Trimming shortened V by 6 bases and J by 6 bases, and 21 bases separated the two germline ends. This CDR3 contains 16 residues. The chain's CDR3 is CASSPLLLGSGNEQFF. CDR3 nucleotide sequence: TGTGCCAGCAGCCCTTTATTGCTTGGGAGCGGCAATGAGCAGTTCTTC.

Written as DNA, the CDR3 is TGTGCCAGTAGTATTTCAGTAGCGGGAGAGCAGTTCTTC. Translation gives CASSISVAGEQFF. The rearrangement links TRBV19 to TRBJ2-1; 8 positions agree with TRBD2. Looked up from germline, CDR1 is LNHDA and CDR2 is SQIVND (reference sequence). The CDR3 covers 13 residues. V trimming: 3 bases; J trimming: 10 bases; junction bases outside the gene matches: 5.

This clonotype was counted only a few times. V gene TRBV10-3 combines with J gene TRBJ2-1; 8 nucleotides match TRBD2. With 4 bases clipped from V and 5 bases from J, the junction kept 4 bases outside the gene matches. Germline V lookup: CDR1 ENHRY, CDR2 SYGVKD. This CDR3 comprises 14 residues. CDR3: CAISAGGNHNEQFF. The DNA for the CDR3 is TGTGCCATCAGTGCGGGAGGGAACCACAATGAGCAGTTCTTC.

The rearrangement uses TRBV14 and TRBJ1-2; possible D gene TRBD1, 5 bases. V shed 1 base and J shed 6 bases, with 6 bases lying between them. The germline V gene encodes CDR1 SGHDN and CDR2 FVKESK. The CDR3 totals 12 residues. CDR3 nucleotides: TGTGCCAGCAGCCAAGGGGGCGATGGCTACACCTTC. The encoded protein is CASSQGGDGYTF.